This passage covers 26 T cell receptor beta chains from one sample sequenced in a study of T cells in tuberculosis. Generated by immunoSEQ multiplex PCR, the TCRdb table keeps only in-frame clones and is missing some. The sample holds 20,000 to 25,000 clones, 90% to 95% seen once. Sequencing was carried out using PBMCs. These receptors were taken from a donor aged 10-35 years with latent tuberculosis or without tuberculosis infection. Some clones in this sample may be carry-over from other donors' samples.

This chain connects TRBV19 to TRBJ2-1, with D perhaps TRBD1 (6 bases). Trimming took 6 bases from V and 2 from J, leaving 11 bases between them. The CDR3 runs 14 residues. Germline values: CDR1 LNHDA, CDR2 SQIVND (reference sequence). The CDR3 here is CASRPSGAYNEQFF. The CDR3 DNA follows: TGTGCCAGTAGACCATCAGGGGCCTACAATGAGCAGTTCTTC.

The V gene is TRBV30, the J gene TRBJ2-1; tentative D call: TRBD2 (6 bases). Trimming cost V 5 bases and J 4 bases, with 18 bases left between them. Germline CDR1 is GTSNPN and CDR2 is SVGIG (reference sequence). This CDR3 is built from 15 residues. CDR3 sequence (DNA): TGTGCCTGGGCTCTGAGTCGGGGGACTTACAATGAGCAGTTCTTC. This gives the protein CAWALSRGTYNEQFF.

The rearrangement uses TRBV2 and TRBJ2-1; D not resolved. There are 13 residues in the CDR3. V was clipped by 7 bases and J by 8 bases, with 15 bases between them. Per germline, CDR1 SNHLY and CDR2 FYNNEI. The CDR3 bases are TGTGCCAGCAATGCAGGTTCCCAGGATGAGCAGTTCTTC. Protein sequence: CASNAGSQDEQFF.

The chain combines TRBV27 with TRBJ2-7; D is possibly TRBD2 (6 bases). Trimming shortened V by 6 bases and J by 0 bases, and 12 bases separated the two germline ends. There are 14 residues in the CDR3. CDR1 MNHEY and CDR2 SMNVEV come from the germline V gene (reference sequence). The CDR3 nucleotides read TGTGCCAGCAGGCCTAGCGTCAACTCCTACGAGCAGTACTTC. Protein: CASRPSVNSYEQYF.

This rearrangement joins TRBV19 to TRBJ2-7, with a weak D call TRBD2 (5 bases). This CDR3 region has 13 residues. Germline-derived CDR1 and CDR2 are LNHDA and SQIVND (reference sequence). With 6 bases removed from V and 6 bases from J, the gap between germline ends came to 15 bases. The CDR3 DNA reads TGTGCCAGTAGCTGGACTCTCTTAGGCGAGCAGTACTTC. Protein product: CASSWTLLGEQYF.

The chain has TRBV5-6 and TRBJ1-4, with D possibly being TRBD1 (6 bases). This CDR3 has 15 amino acids. Per the germline V gene, CDR1 is SGHDT and CDR2 is YYEEEE. Trimming removed 1 base from V and 3 bases from J, with 10 bases in between. CDR3 protein: CASSLQTGPNEKLFF. The CDR3 coding sequence is TGTGCCAGCAGCTTGCAGACAGGTCCTAATGAAAAACTGTTTTTT. Full variable domain (rest looked up from reference TRBV5-6 and TRBJ1-4): DAGVTQSPTHLIKTRGQQVTLRCSPKSGHDTVSWYQQALGQGPQFIFQYYEEEERQRGNFPDRFSGHQFPNYSSELNVNALLLGDSALYLCASSLQTGPNEKLFFGSGTQLSVL.

The chain combines TRBV19 with TRBJ1-1; D perhaps matches TRBD1 (6 bases). Trimming left V 6 bases short and J 0 bases short, with 17 bases between. Germline CDR1 and CDR2: LNHDA and SQIVND (reference sequence). The CDR3 totals 16 residues. The CDR3 protein is CASSPPLQGLNTEAFF. CDR3 nucleotide sequence: TGTGCCAGTAGCCCCCCATTACAGGGCCTGAACACTGAAGCTTTCTTT.

The count of this clone is one. Other DNA sequences in this sample translate to the same CDR3. The V and J genes are TRBV27 and TRBJ1-1; TRBD1 matches 8 bases. Germline CDR1 and CDR2: MNHEY and SMNVEV (reference sequence). V shed 5 bases and J 4 bases; nucleotides not matched to a gene: 9. The CDR3 consists of 15 residues. CDR3 in DNA: TGTGCCAGCAGTCCTTTCGGGACAGGTCTCACTGAAGCTTTCTTT. This codes for CASSPFGTGLTEAFF.

J is TRBJ2-7 and V is TRBV27; 7 nucleotides agree with TRBD1. The CDR3 is made up of 14 amino acids. J was trimmed by 7 bases and V by 6 bases; bases with no gene match: 12. From germline, CDR1 is MNHEY and CDR2 SMNVEV (reference sequence). The CDR3 bases are TGTGCCAGCAGAAGCAGACAGGGCCTAAGGGAGCAGTACTTC. Translating gives CASRSRQGLREQYF.

The chain combines TRBV19 with TRBJ1-5; the D gene is possibly TRBD1 (6 bases). CDR1 and CDR2 (germline): LNHDA, SQIVND (reference sequence). V dropped 7 bases and J dropped 4 bases, with 17 bases sitting between them. The CDR3 has 15 amino acids. The CDR3 loop is CASTPGGRGNQPQHF. Here the CDR3 DNA reads TGTGCCAGTACCCCGGGCGGCAGGGGAAATCAGCCCCAGCATTTT. The entire variable domain, with the rest obtained from reference TRBV19 and TRBJ1-5, is as follows: DGGITQSPKYLFRKEGQNVTLSCEQNLNHDAMYWYRQDPGQGLRLIYYSQIVNDFQKGDIAEGYSVSREKKESFPLTVTSAQKNPTAFYLCASTPGGRGNQPQHFGDGTRLSIL.

The chain carries TRBV7-6 and TRBJ2-2; D remains ambiguous. Germline V gene lookup returns CDR1 SGHVS and CDR2 FNYEAQ. This CDR3 region has 15 residues. The V gene lost 1 base and the J gene lost 4 bases, with 10 bases spanning the gap. CDR3 loop: CASSLVVALTGELFF. As DNA, the CDR3 is TGTGCCAGCAGCTTAGTTGTGGCCCTCACCGGGGAGCTGTTTTTT.

This clone was seen just once. The CDR3 sequence: CASSFGAGAEAFF. The CDR3 nucleotides read TGTGCCAGCAGCTTTGGGGCAGGCGCTGAAGCTTTCTTT. The V call is TRBV27, the J call TRBJ1-1, with TRBD1 as a possible D gene (5 bases). CDR3 size: 13 residues. Trimming removed 6 bases at V and 6 bases at J, with 14 bases between. The germline gives CDR1 MNHEY, CDR2 SMNVEV (reference sequence).

The chain joins TRBV28 to TRBJ1-2; 9 nucleotides line up with TRBD1. The CDR3 is 13 residues long. CDR1 is MDHEN, CDR2 SYDVKM, per germline. The V segment lost 4 bases and the J segment 8 bases; nucleotides outside the gene matches: 5. CDR3 in DNA: TGTGCCAGCAGTTCCGGGACAGGGATCGGCTACACCTTC. Translated: CASSSGTGIGYTF.

This chain joins TRBV27 and TRBJ2-7; D perhaps matches TRBD1 (7 bases). The CDR3 totals 15 residues. Germline assignment: CDR1 MNHEY and CDR2 SMNVEV (reference sequence). Deletions cut 6 bases from V and 3 bases from J, with 18 bases between. The CDR3, as DNA: TGTGCCAGCAGCCCCGCGGGACAGCCTAACTACGAGCAGTACTTC. Translated, it gives CASSPAGQPNYEQYF.

This clone has a single count. J is TRBJ2-3 and V is TRBV4-1, with TRBD2 identical over 10 bases. The CDR3 is 18 residues long. Germline V gene data show CDR1 as MGHRA and CDR2 as YSYEKL. V gave up 3 bases and J gave up 0 bases; unmatched junction bases: 9. DNA for the CDR3: TGCGCCAGCAGCCACTTAATACTACTAGCGGGGAGCACAGATACGCAGTATTTT. This encodes CASSHLILLAGSTDTQYF.

V is TRBV5-6 and J is TRBJ2-7; D uncertain. The ends were cut back, 6 bases at V and 0 bases at J, with 4 bases in the middle. There are 11 residues in the CDR3. The germline V gene encodes CDR1 SGHDT and CDR2 YYEEEE. CDR3 nucleotides: TGTGCCAGCACCAACTCCTACGAGCAGTACTTC. Residues: CASTNSYEQYF.

V and J are TRBV19 and TRBJ1-6; TRBD1 is a possible D gene (5 bases). V lost 3 bases and J 2 bases, leaving 11 bases between the germline ends. The CDR3 is made up of 16 amino acids. In germline, CDR1 is LNHDA, CDR2 SQIVND (reference sequence). The CDR3 protein is CASSIRGTAYNSPLHF. The CDR3 DNA is TGTGCCAGTAGTATCCGAGGGACTGCCTATAATTCACCCCTCCACTTT.

The chain carries TRBV27 and TRBJ2-1; D ambiguous. CDR1 is MNHEY, CDR2 SMNVEV, per germline (reference sequence). Trimming removed 7 bases from V and 3 bases from J, with 13 bases in between. The CDR3 is 14 amino acids. CDR3 sequence: CASKPLEYYNEQFF. CDR3 bases: TGTGCCAGCAAGCCCCTGGAGTACTACAATGAGCAGTTCTTC.

The chain combines TRBV29-1 with TRBJ1-2; TRBD1 aligns across 8 bases. J was trimmed by 6 bases and V by 7 bases; bases with no gene match: 13. The length of the CDR3 is 14 residues. CDR1 and CDR2 (germline): SQVTM, ANQGSEA. CDR3 in amino acids: CSGSDIQGEDGYTF. CDR3 bases: TGCAGCGGCTCGGATATACAGGGGGAAGATGGCTACACCTTC.

This rearrangement joins TRBV25-1 to TRBJ1-1; 7 nucleotides match TRBD1. This CDR3 contains 14 residues. From germline, CDR1 is MGHDK and CDR2 SYGVNS. J gave up 0 bases and V 7 bases, and 5 bases lay outside the gene matches. CDR3 region: CASIPGQMNTEAFF. The CDR3 DNA is TGTGCCAGCATCCCGGGACAGATGAACACTGAAGCTTTCTTT.

The genes are TRBV25-1 and TRBJ2-7, with TRBD2 identical over 11 bases. The junction had 7 bases not matched to a gene; V was cut back by 0 bases and J by 3 bases. Germline CDR1 reads MGHDK; CDR2 reads SYGVNS. The CDR3 is made up of 17 amino acids. The DNA of the CDR3 is TGTGCCAGCAGTGAATACGAACTAGCGGGAGTAGGCTACGAGCAGTACTTC. Translation gives CASSEYELAGVGYEQYF.

The V call is TRBV7-2, the J call TRBJ1-2; 10 bases agree with TRBD1. V gave up 3 bases and J gave up 4 bases; unmatched junction bases: 5. Germline CDR1 reads SGHTA; CDR2 reads FQGNSA. The CDR3 is made up of 15 amino acids. Here the CDR3 reads CASSFDRGRRYGYTF. In DNA, the CDR3 is TGTGCCAGCAGCTTCGACAGGGGGCGTCGCTATGGCTACACCTTC.

The V and J genes are TRBV9 and TRBJ2-7, with 13 bases aligning to TRBD2. Germline lookup yields CDR1 SGDLS and CDR2 YYNGEE. The length of the CDR3 is 18 residues. V was pared by 4 bases and J by 0 bases, with 10 bases of the junction left unmatched. The CDR3, as DNA: TGTGCCAGCAGCACACAAGGACTAGCGGGGGCCAGCTCCTACGAGCAGTACTTC. Translation: CASSTQGLAGASSYEQYF.

The V and J genes are TRBV27 and TRBJ2-5, with TRBD1 matching over 7 bases. V shed 5 bases and J 5 bases; nucleotides not matched to a gene: 14. CDR1 and CDR2 (germline): MNHEY, SMNVEV (reference sequence). The length of the CDR3 is 16 residues. CDR3 protein: CASSPPEGASRETQYF. The CDR3 nucleotides read TGTGCCAGCAGTCCCCCCGAGGGGGCATCGCGGGAGACCCAGTACTTC.

The rearrangement links TRBV7-2 to TRBJ2-1; maybe TRBD2 (6 bases). CDR3 size: 15 residues. Deletions cut 5 bases from V and 3 bases from J, with 14 bases between. Germline CDR1 SGHTA, CDR2 FQGNSA. The DNA for the CDR3 is TGTGCCAGCAGCCAGGGTTCGGGAGACTACAATGAGCAGTTCTTC. It yields the protein CASSQGSGDYNEQFF.

The chain joins TRBV4-3 to TRBJ1-1; D perhaps matches TRBD1 (5 bases). Germline CDR1 reads LGHNA; CDR2 reads YSLEER. The CDR3 has 15 residues. V was trimmed by 1 base and J by 4 bases, leaving 13 bases between them. CDR3 bases: TGCGCCAGCAGCCAAGTAGGGCAGGGATTCACTGAAGCTTTCTTT. It is translated as CASSQVGQGFTEAFF.